This TCR beta chain was captured in a study of CD8+CD57+ T cells in acquired aplastic anemia. In the study overall: The mean DNA yield obtained from sorted CD4+ and CD8+ cells came to approximately 3 ug. Mean read depth for CD4+ cells from healthy donors was approximately 10 million. General study findings and limits: Simpson's diversity of CD8+ cells was not significantly different in patients compared with controls. Sharing between patients and controls was observed for about 27 CD8+ CDR3 sequences.

Template material for TCR beta VDJ and CDR3 profiling consisted of genomic DNA. TCRdb reprocessed the reads via MiXCR and lists one record per CDR3 protein. The sample consists of around 200,000 distinct CDR3 sequences, around 60% of them appearing once. CDR3 size: 14 residues. The germline V gene encodes CDR1 SEHNR and CDR2 FQNEAQ (reference sequence). Trimming stripped 3 bases from V and 8 bases from J, with 16 bases between. For this clonotype: Its antigen remains unidentified.

Sequencing was done on a sample of sorted CD4+, CD8+, or CD8+CD57+ T cells (not recorded which) from PBMCs. The sequence derives from a human donor in good health. This chain connects TRBV7-9 to TRBJ1-2, with D tentatively TRBD1 (6 bases). CDR3 protein: CASSLLARGGGYTF. The CDR3, as DNA: TGTGCCAGCAGCTTGCTGGCAAGGGGGGGAGGCTACACCTTC.